This TCR beta chain was profiled in a study of blood T cell repertoires in COVID-19. About the study: The United States, Italy and Spain supplied acute and convalescent COVID-19 samples. The cDNA or gDNA used as material had been derived from T cells, B-cell-depleted T cells, or PBMCs.

The CDR3 covers 17 residues. Unmatched junction bases numbered 2, after V lost 1 base and J lost 0 bases. Germline-derived CDR1 and CDR2 are SGHAT and FQNNGV. Per the authors' pipeline: Reference gene primer amplification gave nucleated cell count estimates. Assay: immunoSEQ multiplex PCR; the TCRdb copy retains only in-frame clones and omits some. Clone size and the V and J calls come from that table; the DNA yielded D and trimming. This table holds about 120,000 clones, about nine tenths found once. Material for sequencing was peripheral blood. This chain links TRBV11-2 with TRBJ2-3; 12 bases line up with TRBD1. The sequence was collected from a human donor with active COVID-19. The donor label of this sample is uncertain. The CDR3: CASSLAGQGASTDTQYF. The DNA for the CDR3 is TGTGCCAGCAGCTTAGCGGGACAGGGGGCTAGCACAGATACGCAGTATTTT. Looking up the rest from reference TRBV11-2 and TRBJ2-3 gives the full variable domain: EAGVAQSPRYKIIEKRQSVAFWCNPISGHATLYWYQQILGQGPKLLIQFQNNGVVDDSQLPKDRFSAERLKGVDSTLKIQPAKLEDSAVYLCASSLAGQGASTDTQYFGPGTRLTVL.